The next 9 T cell receptor beta chains were all read from a single sample in a study of blood T cell repertoires in COVID-19. Only in-frame clones appear in the TCRdb table, and some are missing; sequencing was by immunoSEQ multiplex PCR. Seen here are about 190,000 clones, about three quarters observed once, and the top ten hold 2.8%. Sample: peripheral blood. Receptor source: an elderly woman with active or convalescent COVID-19.

The V and J genes are TRBV5-1 and TRBJ1-1, with 10 positions matching TRBD1. V dropped 2 bases and J dropped 4; count of bases not matched to a gene: 17. Germline V CDR1 and CDR2: SGHRS, YFSETQ. This CDR3 is built from 19 residues. As DNA, the CDR3 is TGCGCCAGCAGCTTATCGATCGACAGGGGGCTCTCCTCAAGCACTGAAGCTTTCTTT. This encodes CASSLSIDRGLSSSTEAFF.

This clone was detected only a few times. The gene calls are TRBV6-5 and TRBJ2-7; the match to TRBD1 covers 7 bases. The CDR3 extends over 15 amino acids. The germline CDR1 and CDR2 sequences are MNHEY and SVGAGI. Unmatched junction bases numbered 6, after V lost 0 bases and J lost 4 bases. The CDR3 DNA follows: TGTGCCAGCAGTTACTCGACAGGGCCGGGTTACGAGCAGTACTTC. This encodes CASSYSTGPGYEQYF.

This clone was observed a few times. The V gene is TRBV7-8, the J gene TRBJ2-2; D unclear. The V end lost 6 bases, the J end lost 6 bases, and 17 bases lay between the germline ends. There are 15 residues in the CDR3. Per germline, CDR1 SGHVS and CDR2 FQNEAQ. CDR3 sequence: CASREGRIDPGELFF. CDR3 nucleotide sequence: TGTGCCAGCAGGGAAGGCAGGATCGATCCCGGGGAGCTGTTTTTT.

The gene calls are TRBV19 and TRBJ2-2, with TRBD2 as a possible D gene (5 bases). V lost 5 bases to trimming and J lost 3 bases, with 16 bases between them. Germline V gene lookup returns CDR1 LNHDA and CDR2 SQIVND (reference sequence). This CDR3 spans 16 amino acids. The CDR3 spells CASSPLWRVDTGELFF. DNA of the CDR3: TGTGCCAGTAGTCCCCTTTGGCGGGTGGACACCGGGGAGCTGTTTTTT.

The chain has TRBV27 and TRBJ2-3; 14 positions match TRBD2. CDR3 size: 14 residues. V dropped 10 bases and J dropped 8; count of bases not matched to a gene: 8. The germline V gene has CDR1 MNHEY and CDR2 SMNVEV (reference sequence). The CDR3 protein is CAIGTSGGRGTQYF. The CDR3 coding sequence is TGTGCCATCGGGACTAGCGGGGGCCGGGGTACGCAGTATTTT.

The J gene is TRBJ1-1, the V gene TRBV18; 7 bases agree with TRBD1. From germline, CDR1 is KGHSH and CDR2 LQKENI. Trimming took 4 bases from V and 0 from J; bases not matched to a gene: 2. CDR3 length equals 14 residues. CDR3 protein: CASSRDRMNTEAFF. CDR3 sequence (DNA): TGTGCCAGCTCACGGGACAGAATGAACACTGAAGCTTTCTTT.

V and J are TRBV19 and TRBJ2-7; possible D gene TRBD2, 6 bases. CDR3 size: 16 residues. V lost 4 bases to trimming and J lost 4 bases, with 20 bases between them. Germline assignment: CDR1 LNHDA and CDR2 SQIVND (reference sequence). CDR3 sequence: CASSNLTRRGTYEQYF. For the CDR3, the DNA is TGTGCCAGTAGTAACCTCACCCGGCGGGGAACATACGAGCAGTACTTC. The variable domain in full, completed from reference TRBV19 and TRBJ2-7, reads DGGITQSPKYLFRKEGQNVTLSCEQNLNHDAMYWYRQDPGQGLRLIYYSQIVNDFQKGDIAEGYSVSREKKESFPLTVTSAQKNPTAFYLCASSNLTRRGTYEQYFGPGTRLTVT.

The chain carries TRBV6-5 and TRBJ1-5; 8 nucleotides line up with TRBD1. The germline V gene has CDR1 MNHEY and CDR2 SVGAGI. This CDR3 contains 15 residues. The V segment lost 4 bases and the J segment 6 bases; nucleotides outside the gene matches: 8. Here the CDR3 reads CASSSLGQGGQPQHF. Here the CDR3 DNA reads TGTGCCAGCAGTTCCCTAGGACAGGGCGGTCAGCCCCAGCATTTT.

The table lists this clone with a count of one. The rearrangement links TRBV11-2 to TRBJ1-4; TRBD1 is a possible D gene (5 bases). In germline, CDR1 is SGHAT, CDR2 FQNNGV. The CDR3 consists of 16 residues. V was shortened by 3 bases and J by 6 bases, with 17 bases between the two germline ends. CDR3 sequence: CASSLGPGVGDEKLFF. As DNA, the CDR3 is TGTGCCAGCAGCTTGGGACCGGGGGTTGGGGATGAAAAACTGTTTTTT.